Each of the 7 T cell receptor beta chains below was sequenced from the same sample in a study of B cell selection in AIRE deficiency. Measured with immunoSEQ multiplex PCR; TCRdb has only the in-frame clones, and not every one. The table has around 23,000 clones, 95% seen once. Conventional CD4 T cells were sorted as CD4+CD127+ cells. Sequenced sample: CD4+CD127+ conventional T cells sorted from PBMCs. All receptors come from a human donor in good health.

The gene calls are TRBV2 and TRBJ2-3, with TRBD2 identical over 11 bases. Trimming at V came to 7 bases and at J to 2 bases, leaving 2 bases not matched to a gene. This CDR3 has 14 amino acids. Germline CDR1 and CDR2: SNHLY and FYNNEI. This chain's CDR3 is CASNSGGATDTQYF. In nucleotides, the CDR3 is TGTGCCAGCAATAGCGGGGGGGCCACAGATACGCAGTATTTT.

This chain uses TRBV2 with TRBJ1-1, with TRBD1 as a possible D gene (5 bases). V lost 10 bases and J 0 bases, leaving 24 bases between the germline ends. CDR1 SNHLY and CDR2 FYNNEI come from the germline V gene. The CDR3 runs to 17 residues. The CDR3 DNA is TGTGCCACCCACCCCCGCAGGGCTAACCAGATGAACACTGAAGCTTTCTTT. It codes for CATHPRRANQMNTEAFF.

V gene TRBV2 combines with J gene TRBJ2-4, with a weak D call TRBD1 (5 bases). Germline-derived CDR1 and CDR2 are SNHLY and FYNNEI. The CDR3 contains 15 residues. The ends were cut back, 8 bases at V and 0 bases at J, with 14 bases in the middle. Here the CDR3 reads CASVRGTLAKNIQYF. CDR3 DNA: TGTGCCAGCGTAAGGGGCACTTTAGCCAAAAACATTCAGTACTTC.

The genes are TRBV18 and TRBJ2-1; no definite D call. Trimming took 6 bases from V and 0 from J, leaving 9 bases between them. The CDR3 contains 14 residues. Germline CDR1 KGHSH, CDR2 LQKENI. This CDR3 is CASSAGPSYNEQFF. CDR3 DNA sequence: TGTGCCAGCTCCGCCGGACCCTCCTACAATGAGCAGTTCTTC. The variable domain in full, completed from reference TRBV18 and TRBJ2-1, reads NAGVMQNPRHLVRRRGQEARLRCSPMKGHSHVYWYRQLPEEGLKFMVYLQKENIIDESGMPKERFSAEFPKEGPSILRIQQVVRGDSAAYFCASSAGPSYNEQFFGPGTRLTVL.

The V and J genes are TRBV5-1 and TRBJ1-1; D ambiguous. CDR1 is SGHRS and CDR2 is YFSETQ in the germline V gene. Trimming shortened V by 2 bases and J by 0 bases, and 14 bases separated the two germline ends. The CDR3 extends over 16 amino acids. The CDR3 reads CASSLRAGGMNTEAFF. In nucleotides, the CDR3 is TGCGCCAGCAGCTTAAGGGCAGGAGGGATGAACACTGAAGCTTTCTTT.

This chain uses TRBV5-4 with TRBJ2-7, with D uncertain. The CDR3 runs 15 residues. Trimming took off 1 base at V and 0 bases at J, with 11 bases between the two ends. Germline-derived CDR1 and CDR2 are SGHNT and YYREEE (reference sequence). As DNA, the CDR3 is TGTGCCAGCAGCTTGACAGATACCGTCTCCTACGAGCAGTACTTC. It encodes CASSLTDTVSYEQYF.

This rearrangement joins TRBV20-1 to TRBJ1-2; TRBD1 might be the D (5 bases). The CDR3 runs to 11 residues. The V end was cut by 6 bases, the J end by 8 bases, with 13 bases between. Germline CDR1 is DFQATT and CDR2 is SNEGSKA (reference sequence). The DNA of the CDR3 is TGCAGTGCCCAGACTGAGGGGGGCTACACCTTC. Translation: CSAQTEGGYTF.